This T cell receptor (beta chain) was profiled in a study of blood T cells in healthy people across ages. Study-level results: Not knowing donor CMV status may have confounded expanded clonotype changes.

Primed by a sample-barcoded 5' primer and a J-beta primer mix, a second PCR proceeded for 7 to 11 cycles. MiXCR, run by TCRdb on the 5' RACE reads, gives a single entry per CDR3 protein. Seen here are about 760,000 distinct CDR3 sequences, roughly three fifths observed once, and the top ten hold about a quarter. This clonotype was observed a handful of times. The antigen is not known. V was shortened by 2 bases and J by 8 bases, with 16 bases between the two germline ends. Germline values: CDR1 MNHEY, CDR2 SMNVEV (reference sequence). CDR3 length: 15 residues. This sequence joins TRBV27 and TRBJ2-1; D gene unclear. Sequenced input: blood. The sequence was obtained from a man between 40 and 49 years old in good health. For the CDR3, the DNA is TGTGCCAGCAGTTTAGTTAGGTCCAACGGCTATGAGCAGTTCTTC. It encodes CASSLVRSNGYEQFF.